Below, 32 T cell receptor beta chains from the same sample are listed, as sequenced in a study of post-analysis software for immune sequencing data. The study's findings and limits: Five or six TRBV segments were significantly more frequent in patients than in controls. TRBV5-6, TRBV5-1 and TRBV20-1 were among these segments.

For these TCRs, the target antigens are not known. TCR beta cDNA libraries had unique molecular identifiers. TCRdb reanalysed the PCR reads using MiXCR and keeps one entry per CDR3 protein. The sample includes about 460,000 distinct CDR3 sequences, 40% to 55% seen only once; the top ten take about 12%. The sample was blood. The receptors originated from a girl aged 10 to 17 with multiple sclerosis.

The J gene is TRBJ2-1, the V gene TRBV7-3; weak D call: TRBD1 (6 bases). The CDR3 runs to 14 residues. Germline-derived CDR1 and CDR2 are SGHTA and FQGTGA. Trimming cost V 3 bases and J 5 bases, with 11 bases left between them. The CDR3 reads CASSLDRANNEQFF. CDR3 nucleotides: TGTGCCAGCAGCTTGGACAGAGCCAACAATGAGCAGTTCTTC.

Note on this clonotype: This could be a read error, since a much larger clone is one nucleotide away. This sequence joins TRBV7-9 and TRBJ2-7; no clear D gene. The V gene lost 1 base and the J gene lost 2 bases, with 3 bases spanning the gap. Germline CDR1 and CDR2: SEHNR and FQNEAQ (reference sequence). This CDR3 has 12 residues. CDR3 nucleotides: TGTGCCAGCAGCTTAGTGACCTACGAGCAGTACTTC. Its protein is CASSLVTYEQYF.

This clonotype was counted only a few times. The CDR3 bases are TGCGCCAGCAGCTTGGAGAGCGGGAGGGCCTACGAGCAGTACTTC. The encoded protein is CASSLESGRAYEQYF. This rearrangement joins TRBV5-1 to TRBJ2-7, with TRBD2 identical over 10 bases. Trimming removed 0 bases from V and 2 bases from J; junction bases left unmatched: 2. Germline V gives CDR1 SGHRS, CDR2 YFSETQ. CDR3 length: 15 amino acids.

A word on this clonotype: The germline gene is not matched at one end of the junction; a read error may be the cause. The rearrangement links TRBV10-3 to TRBJ2-1; tentative D call: TRBD1 (5 bases). The J call may be in error: the DNA end matches TRBJ2-7 better. The CDR3 loop spans 14 amino acids. Germline assignment: CDR1 ENHRY and CDR2 SYGVKD. DNA for the CDR3: TGTGCCATCAGGGAGTACAGGATTGCCGACGAGCAGTACTTC. Residues: CAIREYRIADEQYF.

This rearrangement joins TRBV12-3 or TRBV12-4 to TRBJ2-5, with D possibly matching TRBD2 (6 bases). CDR3 length: 15 residues. Trimming cost V 6 bases and J 0 bases, with 14 bases left between them. CDR3 protein: CASSKGWDYQETQYF. CDR3 sequence (DNA): TGTGCCAGCAGCAAAGGTTGGGACTACCAAGAGACCCAGTACTTC.

This clonotype turned up a few times. The V and J genes are TRBV9 and TRBJ2-1; D possibly corresponds to TRBD2 (6 bases). CDR1 and CDR2 (germline): SGDLS, YYNGEE. The length of the CDR3 is 14 residues. Trimming took 0 bases from V and 5 from J, leaving 9 bases between them. The CDR3 DNA reads TGTGCCAGCAGCGTAGGGACTACGGACAATGAGCAGTTCTTC. It encodes CASSVGTTDNEQFF.

V usage is TRBV29-1 and J usage is TRBJ2-3; D remains unclear. V lost 5 bases to trimming and J lost 2 bases, with 5 bases between them. The CDR3 is made up of 11 amino acids. Germline V CDR1 and CDR2: SQVTM, ANQGSEA. CDR3 in amino acids: CSVPDTDTQYF. The CDR3 DNA is TGCAGCGTTCCGGACACAGATACGCAGTATTTT.

V and J are TRBV29-1 and TRBJ1-1, with 12 bases lining up with TRBD1. There are 13 residues in the CDR3. Trimming at V came to 6 bases and at J to 11 bases, leaving 10 bases not matched to a gene. Germline loops: CDR1 SQVTM, CDR2 ANQGSEA. The CDR3 DNA follows: TGCAGCGTGTCTCCGGGACAGGGGGCGACGGCTTTCTTT. It is translated as CSVSPGQGATAFF.

The chain recombines TRBV5-5 with TRBJ2-5; 9 bases map to TRBD1. The J call is doubtful: the DNA matches TRBJ2-7 better. This CDR3 comprises 17 residues. CDR1 SGHKS and CDR2 YYEKEE come from the germline V gene (reference sequence). CDR3 bases: TGTGCCAGCAGCTTTTATGGACCCGGGACAGGGAACTACGAGCAGTACTTC. Its translation: CASSFYGPGTGNYEQYF.

The CDR3 is CSVRGTDTRGGQFF. The DNA for the CDR3 is TGCAGCGTCCGCGGGACAGATACACGAGGGGGGCAGTTCTTC. This chain connects TRBV29-1 to TRBJ2-1; D possibly corresponds to TRBD1 (7 bases). Looked up from germline, CDR1 is SQVTM and CDR2 is ANQGSEA. Trimming took off 6 bases at V and 12 bases at J, with 24 bases between the two ends. The CDR3 length is 14 residues.

The rearrangement uses TRBV25-1 and TRBJ2-1, with unresolved D. This CDR3 contains 14 residues. Germline V CDR1 and CDR2: MGHDK, SYGVNS. The V gene lost 11 bases and the J gene lost 7 bases, with 21 bases spanning the gap. DNA for the CDR3: TGTGCCGGCCGTAACGGTTTCATCGGGAATGAGCAGTTCTTC. The encoded protein is CAGRNGFIGNEQFF.

This clonotype was seen a handful of times. V usage is TRBV9 and J usage is TRBJ2-1; D possibly corresponds to TRBD2 (6 bases). Trimming removed 0 bases at V and 4 bases at J, with 14 bases between. In germline, CDR1 is SGDLS, CDR2 YYNGEE. CDR3 length: 16 amino acids. This chain's CDR3 is CASSVGSGGRYNEQFF. CDR3 in DNA: TGTGCCAGCAGCGTAGGTAGCGGAGGGAGATACAATGAGCAGTTCTTC.

The chain joins TRBV20-1 to TRBJ2-1; D ambiguous. Trimming removed 5 bases from V and 0 bases from J, with 11 bases in between. Germline CDR1 DFQATT, CDR2 SNEGSKA (reference sequence). The CDR3 is 14 amino acids. The CDR3 protein is CSAPEEISYNEQFF. As DNA, the CDR3 is TGCAGTGCTCCCGAGGAGATCTCCTACAATGAGCAGTTCTTC.

This clonotype has more than one count but fewer than ten. This chain uses TRBV29-1 with TRBJ2-7, with 7 bases aligning to TRBD2. CDR3 size: 13 residues. Trimming cost V 2 bases and J 0 bases; bases outside gene matches: 1. CDR1 and CDR2 from the germline V gene are SQVTM and ANQGSEA. DNA for the CDR3: TGCAGCGTTGAAAGCGGGAACTCCTACGAGCAGTACTTC. Protein: CSVESGNSYEQYF.

This clonotype occurred once. The J gene is TRBJ1-6, the V gene TRBV6-1; 7 bases align to TRBD1. CDR3 length: 18 amino acids. The ends lost 8 bases at V and 1 base at J; junction bases unmatched: 14. In germline, CDR1 is MNHNS, CDR2 SASEGT. The CDR3 region has the DNA TGTGCCAGCGGAGGTCAGGGGGAAACCGTGTCCTATAATTCACCCCTCCACTTT. Amino acids: CASGGQGETVSYNSPLHF.

This clonotype was seen a few times. The genes are TRBV5-1 and TRBJ2-7, with 11 positions matching TRBD1. The CDR3 runs 14 residues. V gave up 4 bases and J gave up 5 bases; unmatched junction bases: 5. The germline CDR1 and CDR2 sequences are SGHRS and YFSETQ. The CDR3 region is CASSAGTGGHEQYF. CDR3 nucleotide sequence: TGCGCCAGCAGCGCCGGGACAGGGGGACACGAGCAGTACTTC.

This clonotype was observed a few times. This sequence joins TRBV11-3 and TRBJ2-7, with 7 bases aligning to TRBD1. Germline V gene sequence: CDR1 SGHNT, CDR2 YENEEA. The V segment lost 3 bases and the J segment 0 bases; nucleotides outside the gene matches: 5. This CDR3 contains 15 residues. The CDR3 DNA reads as TGTGCCAGCAGCTTGTCCGGGACAGACTCCTACGAGCAGTACTTC. The encoded protein is CASSLSGTDSYEQYF.

V is TRBV6-6 and J is TRBJ2-5, with 8 nucleotides matching TRBD2. The J call is uncertain, as TRBJ2-7 better fits the DNA end. The CDR3 runs 14 residues. Germline values: CDR1 MNHNY, CDR2 SVGAGI (reference sequence). The CDR3 coding sequence is TGTGCCAGCATCCAAAGCGGGAGTCAGTACGAGCAGTACTTC. Translating gives CASIQSGSQYEQYF.

The chain has TRBV7-9 and TRBJ2-7; a possible D gene is TRBD2 (5 bases). Germline-derived CDR1 and CDR2 are SEHNR and FQNEAQ (reference sequence). The CDR3 is 14 amino acids. V shed 3 bases and J shed 1 base, with 10 bases lying between them. The CDR3 here is CASSFKRESYEQYF. Here the CDR3 DNA reads TGTGCCAGCAGCTTTAAGAGGGAGTCCTACGAGCAGTACTTC.

The V call is TRBV14, the J call TRBJ2-7; 7 bases map to TRBD2. Unmatched junction bases numbered 13, after V lost 4 bases and J lost 1 base. CDR1 is SGHDN, CDR2 FVKESK, per germline. CDR3 length: 17 amino acids. Written as DNA, the CDR3 is TGTGCCAGCAGCCTAACCGGGGGGAAGACAAAATCCTACGAGCAGTACTTC. Translated: CASSLTGGKTKSYEQYF.

In its sample, this clonotype was seen many times. The genes are TRBV28 and TRBJ2-7, with D unresolved. The germline V gene encodes CDR1 MDHEN and CDR2 SYDVKM. This CDR3 has 10 amino acids. Trimming stripped 6 bases from V and 5 bases from J, with 5 bases between. This CDR3 is CASSLNEQYF. CDR3 DNA: TGTGCCAGCAGCTTAAACGAGCAGTACTTC.

This clonotype was observed a handful of times. As DNA, the CDR3 is TGCGCCAGCAGCTTGGGGTCGGTCCCTGAGCAGTTCTTC. This translates into CASSLGSVPEQFF. The rearrangement uses TRBV5-1 and TRBJ2-1; no definite D call. The germline V gene encodes CDR1 SGHRS and CDR2 YFSETQ. The CDR3 extends over 13 amino acids. V shed 0 bases and J shed 9 bases, with 10 bases lying between them.

Concerning this clonotype itself: The final CDR3 position lacks the conserved phenylalanine or tryptophan, pointing to a likely read error. The chain couples TRBV24-1 to TRBJ2-1; TRBD2 matches at 14 bases. The V segment lost 4 bases and the J segment 6 bases; nucleotides outside the gene matches: 7. The CDR3 has 17 residues. The germline V gene has CDR1 KGHDR and CDR2 SFDVKD. The CDR3 loop reads CATSDQGLAGVLNEQFS. CDR3 coding DNA: TGTGCCACCAGTGACCAGGGACTAGCGGGGGTGCTCAATGAGCAGTTCTCC.

As concerns this clonotype: At one of its ends the junction is not consistent with the germline gene, which may arise from a read error. This CDR3 reads CASSRLAGEEGETQYF. The CDR3 nucleotides read TGTGCTAGCAGCAGGTTAGCGGGAGAGGAGGGCGAGACCCAGTACTTC. The V and J genes are TRBV7-7 and TRBJ2-5, with TRBD2 identical over 9 bases. This CDR3 comprises 16 residues. From germline, CDR1 is SSHAT and CDR2 FNYEAQ (reference sequence).

The chain uses TRBV20-1 and TRBJ2-3, with D uncertain. The V and J ends lost 5 bases and 0 bases respectively, with 12 bases between them. The CDR3 length is 14 residues. The germline V gene has CDR1 DFQATT and CDR2 SNEGSKA (reference sequence). This CDR3 reads CSAEPGASTDTQYF. CDR3 bases: TGCAGTGCTGAGCCAGGAGCTAGCACAGATACGCAGTATTTT.

The rearrangement uses TRBV29-1 and TRBJ1-5; no clear D gene. V lost 3 bases and J 1 base, leaving 7 bases between the germline ends. Germline V lookup: CDR1 SQVTM, CDR2 ANQGSEA. The CDR3 covers 13 residues. CDR3 sequence (DNA): TGCAGCGTTGACTGTGGGAGCAATCAGCCCCAGCATTTT. It codes for CSVDCGSNQPQHF.

This clonotype was found a few times. The V and J genes are TRBV20-1 and TRBJ2-1, with a tentative D call TRBD2 (6 bases). Germline CDR1 DFQATT, CDR2 SNEGSKA (reference sequence). This CDR3 spans 11 amino acids. CDR3 protein: CSLAFYNEQFF. The CDR3 DNA reads TGCAGCCTAGCGTTTTACAATGAGCAGTTCTTC.

This clonotype turned up a few times. The chain employs TRBV5-1 and TRBJ2-3, with 7 bases identical to TRBD1. Losses at the gene ends were 4 bases for V and 2 bases for J; bases not matched to a gene: 7. Germline lookup yields CDR1 SGHRS and CDR2 YFSETQ. The CDR3 has 15 residues. The DNA of the CDR3 is TGCGCCAGCAGCCTGACGGGACAGACCACAGATACGCAGTATTTT. The encoded protein is CASSLTGQTTDTQYF. The complete variable domain, with remaining parts taken from reference TRBV5-1 and TRBJ2-3, reads KAGVTQTPRYLIKTRGQQVTLSCSPISGHRSVSWYQQTPGQGLQFLFEYFSETQRNKGNFPGRFSGRQFSNSRSEMNVSTLELGDSALYLCASSLTGQTTDTQYFGPGTRLTVL.

V is TRBV7-6 and J is TRBJ2-1; 8 bases fit TRBD2. The CDR3 has 14 amino acids. Germline values: CDR1 SGHVS, CDR2 FNYEAQ. J gave up 8 bases and V 2 bases, and 5 bases lay outside the gene matches. CDR3 protein: CASSLPAGGHEQFF. The CDR3 DNA reads TGTGCCAGCAGCTTACCCGCGGGAGGCCATGAGCAGTTCTTC.

The rearrangement uses TRBV18 and TRBJ2-3; 11 nucleotides agree with TRBD2. This CDR3 contains 17 residues. After removal of 1 base from V and 5 bases from J, the junction contained 8 bases not matched to a gene. Looked up from germline, CDR1 is KGHSH and CDR2 is LQKENI. This CDR3 reads CASSPLASGRIIDTQYF. CDR3 nucleotides: TGTGCCAGCTCACCACTGGCTAGCGGGAGGATTATAGATACGCAGTATTTT.

This clonotype was detected only a few times. The junction differs from germline at one of its ends, possibly a read error. V usage is TRBV12-3 or TRBV12-4 and J usage is TRBJ1-2; the D is unclear. The length of the CDR3 is 15 residues. The CDR3 DNA sequence: TGTGCCAGCAGTTTATTTATTCGGGCTAACTATGGCTACACTTTC. It codes for CASSLFIRANYGYTF.

This chain joins TRBV12-3 or TRBV12-4 and TRBJ1-5; D is unclear. The length of the CDR3 is 13 residues. Trimming stripped 2 bases from V and 4 bases from J, with 6 bases between. The CDR3 spells CASSLMGNQPQHF. In DNA, the CDR3 is TGTGCCAGCAGTTTAATGGGAAATCAGCCCCAGCATTTT.